This passage covers 10 T cell receptor beta chains from one sample sequenced in a study of beta chain features in type 1 diabetes. Reverse transcribing all isolated RNA meant expressed TCRB transcripts were sequenced. The data were produced by immunoSEQ multiplex PCR, yet TCRdb's version contains in-frame clones alone and is incomplete. The repertoire holds under 150,000 clones, around 7% seen once, with 1.1% to 1.5% in the top ten. Specimen: central memory CD4+ T cells from blood. The receptor set was obtained from a woman aged 25 to 39 in good health.

This clone turned up a few times. This rearrangement joins TRBV9 to TRBJ2-1; a weak D match, TRBD1 (6 bases). Germline V gives CDR1 SGDLS, CDR2 YYNGEE. Trimming shortened V by 0 bases and J by 1 base, and 14 bases separated the two germline ends. This CDR3 is built from 17 residues. The CDR3 reads CASSVGLGTRSYNEQFF. In DNA form, the CDR3 reads TGTGCCAGCAGCGTAGGTTTGGGGACACGGTCCTACAATGAGCAGTTCTTC.

The chain combines TRBV28 with TRBJ1-5, with 11 bases lining up with TRBD1. The germline V gene has CDR1 MDHEN and CDR2 SYDVKM. The CDR3 has 16 amino acids. Unmatched junction bases numbered 4, after V lost 1 base and J lost 5 bases. CDR3 sequence reads: CASSLSGQGAHQPQHF. The CDR3 DNA is TGTGCCAGCAGTTTATCAGGACAGGGGGCCCATCAGCCCCAGCATTTT.

This clone appeared a few times. The rearrangement joins TRBV9 to TRBJ1-1; no firm D call. Germline CDR1 is SGDLS and CDR2 is YYNGEE. V lost 0 bases and J 5 bases, leaving 8 bases between the germline ends. The CDR3 covers 13 residues. This CDR3 reads CASSVGPETEAFF. CDR3 sequence (DNA): TGTGCCAGCAGCGTAGGACCGGAGACTGAAGCTTTCTTT.

This clone appeared a few times. V gene TRBV5-6 combines with J gene TRBJ2-1, with 7 nucleotides matching TRBD1. The germline gives CDR1 SGHDT, CDR2 YYEEEE. The CDR3 has 15 amino acids. V was pared by 4 bases and J by 2 bases, with 6 bases of the junction left unmatched. This CDR3 is CASSQLDRAYNEQFF. CDR3 coding DNA: TGTGCCAGCAGCCAGCTCGACAGGGCCTACAATGAGCAGTTCTTC.

The chain couples TRBV28 to TRBJ2-4; 11 positions match TRBD1. The junction had 3 bases not matched to a gene; V was cut back by 1 base and J by 7 bases. Germline CDR1 reads MDHEN; CDR2 reads SYDVKM. There are 15 residues in the CDR3. The CDR3: CASSLSGTGGNIQYF. As DNA, the CDR3 is TGTGCCAGCAGTTTATCGGGGACAGGGGGGAACATTCAGTACTTC.

This chain links TRBV7-8 with TRBJ2-1; D is possibly TRBD2 (6 bases). The V end lost 5 bases, the J end lost 15 bases, and 26 bases lay between the germline ends. The CDR3 contains 15 residues. Per germline, CDR1 SGHVS and CDR2 FQNEAQ. CDR3: CASSRTRVTSPKAFF. CDR3 in DNA: TGTGCCAGCAGCCGAACCCGGGTCACTAGCCCGAAAGCGTTCTTC.

The CDR3 protein is CAISSGAGGLGNEQFF. CDR3 sequence (DNA): TGTGCCATCAGTTCTGGCGCGGGAGGCTTGGGGAATGAGCAGTTCTTC. The chain combines TRBV10-3 with TRBJ2-1; 8 positions agree with TRBD2. Germline CDR1 and CDR2: ENHRY and SYGVKD. After removal of 5 bases from V and 7 bases from J, the junction contained 13 bases not matched to a gene. There are 16 residues in the CDR3.

This clone has a count of ten or more. The rearrangement links TRBV7-2 to TRBJ2-6; 7 positions match TRBD1. V shed 5 bases, J shed 2 bases, and the junction held 3 bases outside the gene matches. CDR1 and CDR2 (germline): SGHTA, FQGNSA. This CDR3 is built from 15 residues. In DNA form, the CDR3 reads TGTGCCAGCAGCGCTACAGGGGCTGGGGCCAACGTCCTGACTTTC. Translating it yields CASSATGAGANVLTF.

This clone was picked up a small number of times. The chain joins TRBV4-2 to TRBJ2-5, with 8 bases identical to TRBD1. This CDR3 contains 16 residues. The V and J ends lost 5 bases and 3 bases, in that order; junction bases with no gene match: 11. Germline V gives CDR1 LGHNA, CDR2 YNFKEQ. The CDR3 region has the DNA TGTGCCAGCAGCTCCACAGGGGGTGCCGTAAAAGAGACCCAGTACTTC. Amino acid sequence: CASSSTGGAVKETQYF.

The chain recombines TRBV29-1 with TRBJ2-7; the match to TRBD1 covers 8 bases. CDR3 length: 15 amino acids. The V segment lost 8 bases and the J segment 6 bases; nucleotides outside the gene matches: 18. The germline CDR1 and CDR2 sequences are SQVTM and ANQGSEA. CDR3 bases: TGCAGCATTCAACCCGGGACAGGTCGTCCGGGCGAGCAGTACTTC. It is translated as CSIQPGTGRPGEQYF.